Presented here are 9 T cell receptor beta chains from one specimen sequenced in a study of cytomegalovirus exposure and HLA in healthy donors. Vbeta (60) and Jbeta (13) primers were used in the PCR. Repertoires were generated with immunoSEQ multiplex PCR, while TCRdb's copy carries only in-frame clones and drops some. The table has some 210,000 clones, more than 75% seen once. Sequenced sample: PBMCs. The source of these receptors is a man aged 30 to 39 in good health and CMV-seronegative.

This sequence joins TRBV5-1 and TRBJ2-7; TRBD1 aligns across 11 bases. Trimming at V came to 4 bases and at J to 5 bases, leaving 5 bases not matched to a gene. The CDR3 runs 14 residues. Germline CDR1 and CDR2: SGHRS and YFSETQ. The CDR3, as DNA: TGCGCCAGCAGCCTAGGGACAGGGGGGGACGAGCAGTACTTC. Protein sequence: CASSLGTGGDEQYF.

The chain combines TRBV6-1 with TRBJ1-6; 7 positions agree with TRBD1. V lost 6 bases to trimming and J lost 16 bases; unmatched junction nucleotides: 3. Looked up from germline, CDR1 is MNHNS and CDR2 is SASEGT. There are 10 residues in the CDR3. CDR3 loop: CASRTGDLHF. The DNA of the CDR3 is TGTGCCAGCAGAACAGGGGATCTCCACTTT.

This sequence joins TRBV27 and TRBJ2-7; TRBD2 agrees at 8 bases. The V segment lost 5 bases and the J segment 3 bases; nucleotides outside the gene matches: 12. The CDR3 extends over 16 amino acids. Germline V gene lookup returns CDR1 MNHEY and CDR2 SMNVEV (reference sequence). CDR3 in amino acids: CASSLLLNGRDYEQYF. CDR3 DNA sequence: TGTGCCAGCAGTCTCCTTTTGAACGGGAGGGACTACGAGCAGTACTTC.

Remarks on this clone: Other DNA sequences in the same sample also yield this CDR3. The genes are TRBV28 and TRBJ2-7; TRBD2 is a possible D gene (6 bases). Germline CDR1 is MDHEN and CDR2 is SYDVKM. V dropped 6 bases and J dropped 3 bases, with 9 bases sitting between them. This CDR3 is built from 12 residues. Here the CDR3 reads CASSLGGYEQYF. The DNA for the CDR3 is TGTGCCAGCAGCCTCGGGGGCTACGAGCAGTACTTC.

This chain uses TRBV18 with TRBJ2-2; D is undetermined. V lost 3 bases to trimming and J lost 1 base, with 3 bases between them. The V gene's germline CDR1 is KGHSH and CDR2 LQKENI. The CDR3 has 13 amino acids. The CDR3 nucleotides read TGTGCCAGCTCACCCGGGAACACCGGGGAGCTGTTTTTT. This gives the protein CASSPGNTGELFF.

This clone was detected once. The chain is built from TRBV6-1 and TRBJ2-1; TRBD2 is a possible D gene (6 bases). This CDR3 spans 14 amino acids. Germline V gene lookup returns CDR1 MNHNS and CDR2 SASEGT. V was cut by 9 bases and J by 7 bases, with 19 bases left in between. CDR3 region: CASQLGGDVNEQFF. In nucleotides, the CDR3 is TGTGCCAGTCAATTGGGGGGTGACGTTAATGAGCAGTTCTTC.

The V gene is TRBV7-8, the J gene TRBJ1-2, with a tentative D call TRBD1 (5 bases). V lost 1 base to trimming and J lost 8 bases, with 11 bases between them. The CDR3 has 13 residues. The germline V gene has CDR1 SGHVS and CDR2 FQNEAQ. CDR3 nucleotide sequence: TGTGCCAGCAGCTTAGATCAGGGCCCGGGCTACACCTTC. As protein: CASSLDQGPGYTF.

V usage is TRBV30 and J usage is TRBJ2-1; a weak D match, TRBD2 (6 bases). V was pared by 4 bases and J by 0 bases, with 13 bases between. Germline V gives CDR1 GTSNPN, CDR2 SVGIG (reference sequence). There are 15 residues in the CDR3. CDR3: CAWMVRGTSYNEQFF. The CDR3 DNA reads TGTGCCTGGATGGTGCGGGGAACCTCCTACAATGAGCAGTTCTTC.

The chain joins TRBV7-2 to TRBJ2-1; weak D call: TRBD2 (5 bases). The V end lost 5 bases, the J end lost 9 bases, and 17 bases lay between the germline ends. This CDR3 has 14 residues. Germline CDR1 reads SGHTA; CDR2 reads FQGNSA. CDR3 sequence: CASSPGLGRGEQFF. In DNA, the CDR3 is TGTGCCAGCAGCCCAGGCCTGGGTCGGGGTGAGCAGTTCTTC.